Given below is one T cell receptor beta chain in context. Its antigen is not known. The entry originates in a study of beta chain features in type 1 diabetes. Findings of the study overall: Moderate but significant shortening of TCRB CDR3s was recorded in all four CD4+ subsets from Type 1 diabetes patients.

Sorting based on CD45RO/CCR7/CD25/CD127/CD95/CD27 separated CD4+ naive, central memory, regulatory and stem cell-like memory cells. V dropped 5 bases and J dropped 10; count of bases not matched to a gene: 1. This CDR3 is 13 amino acids long. Germline assignment: CDR1 PRHDT and CDR2 FYEKMQ (reference sequence). Sequenced material consisted of expressed TCRB transcripts (all of the isolated RNA was reverse transcribed). TCRdb's copy holds only in-frame clones and misses some; the assay was immunoSEQ multiplex PCR. The table lists hundreds of thousands of clones, 10% to 15% of them singletons, with about 0.01% in the top ten.

The sequence derives from a woman aged 18 to 35 with type 1 diabetes. The rearrangement joins TRBV13 to TRBJ2-1, with 14 bases fitting TRBD2. The source material was naive CD4+ T cells from blood. CDR3 in DNA: TGTGCCAGCAGCGGGACTAGCGGGGGAGAGCAGTTCTTC. Residues: CASSGTSGGEQFF.